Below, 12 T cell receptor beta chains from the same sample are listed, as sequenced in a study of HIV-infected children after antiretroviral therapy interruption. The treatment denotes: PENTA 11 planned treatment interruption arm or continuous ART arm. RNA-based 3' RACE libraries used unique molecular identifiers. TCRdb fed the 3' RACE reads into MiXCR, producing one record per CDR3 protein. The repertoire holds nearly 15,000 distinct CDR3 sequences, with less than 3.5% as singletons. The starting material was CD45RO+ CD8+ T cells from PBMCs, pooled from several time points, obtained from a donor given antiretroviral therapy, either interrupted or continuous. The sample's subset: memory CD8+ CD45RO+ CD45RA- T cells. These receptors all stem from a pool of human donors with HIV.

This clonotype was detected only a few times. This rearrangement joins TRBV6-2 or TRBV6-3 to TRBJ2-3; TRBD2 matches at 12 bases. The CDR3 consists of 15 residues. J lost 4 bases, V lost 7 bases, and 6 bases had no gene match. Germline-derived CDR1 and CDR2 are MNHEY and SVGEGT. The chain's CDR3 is CASTQTSGGADTQYF. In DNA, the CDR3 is TGTGCCAGCACCCAGACTAGCGGGGGTGCAGATACGCAGTATTTT.

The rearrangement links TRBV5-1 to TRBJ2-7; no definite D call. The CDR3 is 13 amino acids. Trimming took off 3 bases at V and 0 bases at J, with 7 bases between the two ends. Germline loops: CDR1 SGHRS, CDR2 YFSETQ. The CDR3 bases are TGCGCCAGCAGCTCGGACGGCTCCTACGAGCAGTACTTC. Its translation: CASSSDGSYEQYF.

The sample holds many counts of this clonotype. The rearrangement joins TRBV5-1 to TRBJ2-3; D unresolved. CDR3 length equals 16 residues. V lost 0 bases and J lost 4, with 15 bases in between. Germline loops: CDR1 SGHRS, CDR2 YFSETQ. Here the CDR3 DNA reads TGCGCCAGCAGCTTGGATTTGGAAGGTTCTTCAGATACGCAGTATTTT. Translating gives CASSLDLEGSSDTQYF.

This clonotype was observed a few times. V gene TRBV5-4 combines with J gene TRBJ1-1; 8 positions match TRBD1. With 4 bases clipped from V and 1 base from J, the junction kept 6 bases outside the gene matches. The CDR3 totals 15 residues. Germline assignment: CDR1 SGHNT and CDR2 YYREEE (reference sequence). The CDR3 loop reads CASSPYRGENTEAFF. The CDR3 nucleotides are TGTGCCAGCAGCCCGTACAGGGGGGAGAACACTGAAGCTTTCTTT.

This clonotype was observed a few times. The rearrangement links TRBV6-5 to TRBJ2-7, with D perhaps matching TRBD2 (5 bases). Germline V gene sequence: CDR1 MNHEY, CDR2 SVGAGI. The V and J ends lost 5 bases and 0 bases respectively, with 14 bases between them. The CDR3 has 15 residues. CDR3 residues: CASSPSRGHSYEQYF. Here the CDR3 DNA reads TGTGCCAGCAGTCCCTCTCGAGGGCACTCCTACGAGCAGTACTTC.

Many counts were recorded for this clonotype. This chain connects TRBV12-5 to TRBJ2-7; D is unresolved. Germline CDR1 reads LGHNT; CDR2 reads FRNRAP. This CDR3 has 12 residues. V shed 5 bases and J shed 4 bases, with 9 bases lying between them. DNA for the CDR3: TGTGCTAGTGGTCCCCTGGGATACGAGCAGTACTTC. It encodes CASGPLGYEQYF.

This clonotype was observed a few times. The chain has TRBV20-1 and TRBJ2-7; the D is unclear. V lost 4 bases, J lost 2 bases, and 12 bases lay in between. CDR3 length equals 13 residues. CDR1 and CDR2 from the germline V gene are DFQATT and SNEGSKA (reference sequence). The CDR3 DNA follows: TGCAGTGCTAAGGGCAGGAACGCCTACGAGCAGTACTTC. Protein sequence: CSAKGRNAYEQYF.

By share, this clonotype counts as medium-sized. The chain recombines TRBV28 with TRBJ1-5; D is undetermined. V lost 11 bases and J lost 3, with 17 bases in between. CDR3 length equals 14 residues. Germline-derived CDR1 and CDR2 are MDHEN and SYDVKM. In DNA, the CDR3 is TGTGCCCCCTGGCCGGATCGGGCCAATCAGCCCCAGCATTTT. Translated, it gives CAPWPDRANQPQHF. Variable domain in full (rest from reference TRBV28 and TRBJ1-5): DVKVTQSSRYLVKRTGEKVFLECVQDMDHENMFWYRQDPGLGLRLIYFSYDVKMKEKGDIPEGYSVSREKKERFSLILESASTNQTSMYLCAPWPDRANQPQHFGDGTRLSIL.

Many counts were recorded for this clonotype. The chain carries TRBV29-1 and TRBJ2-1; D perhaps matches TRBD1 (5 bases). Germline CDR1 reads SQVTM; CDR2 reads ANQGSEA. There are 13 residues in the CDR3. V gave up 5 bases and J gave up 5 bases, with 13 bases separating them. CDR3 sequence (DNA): TGCAGCGTTAACCCTCGGACAAACAATGAGCAGTTCTTC. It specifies CSVNPRTNNEQFF.

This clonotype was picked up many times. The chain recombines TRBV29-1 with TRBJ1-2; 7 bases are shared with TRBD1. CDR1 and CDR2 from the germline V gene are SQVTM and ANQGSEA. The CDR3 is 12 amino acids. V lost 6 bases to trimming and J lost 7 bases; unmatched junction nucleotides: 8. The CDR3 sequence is CSVRDSGSGYTF. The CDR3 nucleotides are TGCAGCGTCCGGGACAGCGGATCTGGCTACACCTTC.

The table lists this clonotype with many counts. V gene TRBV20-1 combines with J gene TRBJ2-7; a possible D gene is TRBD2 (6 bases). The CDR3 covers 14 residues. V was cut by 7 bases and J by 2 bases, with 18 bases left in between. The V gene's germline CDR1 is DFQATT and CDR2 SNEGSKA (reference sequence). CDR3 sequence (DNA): TGCAGTGTCCCCGGGGGATACGAACCCTACGAGCAGTACTTC. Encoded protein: CSVPGGYEPYEQYF.

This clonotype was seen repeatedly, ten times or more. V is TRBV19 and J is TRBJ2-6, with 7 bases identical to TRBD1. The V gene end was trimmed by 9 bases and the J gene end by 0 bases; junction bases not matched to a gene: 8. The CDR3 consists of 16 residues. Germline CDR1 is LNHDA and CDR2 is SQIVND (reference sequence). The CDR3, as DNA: TGTGCCAGCGACAGGGCGGATATCTCTGGGGCCAACGTCCTGACTTTC. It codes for CASDRADISGANVLTF.